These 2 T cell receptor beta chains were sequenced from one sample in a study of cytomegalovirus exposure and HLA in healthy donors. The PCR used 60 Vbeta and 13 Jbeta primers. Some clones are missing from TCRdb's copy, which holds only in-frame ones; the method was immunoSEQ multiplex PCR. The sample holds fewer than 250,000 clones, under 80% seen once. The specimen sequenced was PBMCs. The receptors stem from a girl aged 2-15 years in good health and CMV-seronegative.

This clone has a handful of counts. The CDR3 DNA reads as TGTGCCAGCAGCCAAGCAGGGACAGGAATCTATAGCAATCAGCCCCAGCATTTT. Translating it yields CASSQAGTGIYSNQPQHF. This sequence joins TRBV4-2 and TRBJ1-5, with 8 nucleotides matching TRBD1. This CDR3 has 18 amino acids. Unmatched junction bases numbered 8, after V lost 1 base and J lost 0 bases. CDR1 is LGHNA, CDR2 YNFKEQ, per germline.

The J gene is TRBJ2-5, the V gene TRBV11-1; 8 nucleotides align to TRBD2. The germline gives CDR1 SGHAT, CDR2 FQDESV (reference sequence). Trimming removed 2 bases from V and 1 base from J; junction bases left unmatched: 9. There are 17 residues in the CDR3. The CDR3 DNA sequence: TGTGCCAGCAGCTTAAGTGTGACTAGCGCATTCCAAGAGACCCAGTACTTC. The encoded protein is CASSLSVTSAFQETQYF.